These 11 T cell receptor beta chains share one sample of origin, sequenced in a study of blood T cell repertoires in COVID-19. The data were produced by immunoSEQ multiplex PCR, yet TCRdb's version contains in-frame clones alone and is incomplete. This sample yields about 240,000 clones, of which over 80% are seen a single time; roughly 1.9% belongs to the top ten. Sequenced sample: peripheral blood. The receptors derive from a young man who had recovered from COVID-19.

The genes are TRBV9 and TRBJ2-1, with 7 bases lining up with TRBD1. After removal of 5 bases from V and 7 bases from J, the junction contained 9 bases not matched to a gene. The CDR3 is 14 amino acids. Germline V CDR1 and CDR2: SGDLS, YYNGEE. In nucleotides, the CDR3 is TGTGCCAGCAGTCCGGGACAGACCTTTAATGAGCAGTTCTTC. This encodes CASSPGQTFNEQFF.

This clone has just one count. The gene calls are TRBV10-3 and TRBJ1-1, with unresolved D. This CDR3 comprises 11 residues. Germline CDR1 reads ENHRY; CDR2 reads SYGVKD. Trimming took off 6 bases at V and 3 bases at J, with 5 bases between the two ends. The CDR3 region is CAIRADTEAFF. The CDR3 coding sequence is TGTGCCATCAGAGCGGACACTGAAGCTTTCTTT.

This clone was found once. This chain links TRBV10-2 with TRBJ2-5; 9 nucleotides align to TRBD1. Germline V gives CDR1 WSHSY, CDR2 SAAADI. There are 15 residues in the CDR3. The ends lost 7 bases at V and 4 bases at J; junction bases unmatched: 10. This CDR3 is CASTPGQGPPETQYF. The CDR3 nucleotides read TGCGCCAGCACTCCGGGACAGGGACCTCCAGAGACCCAGTACTTC.

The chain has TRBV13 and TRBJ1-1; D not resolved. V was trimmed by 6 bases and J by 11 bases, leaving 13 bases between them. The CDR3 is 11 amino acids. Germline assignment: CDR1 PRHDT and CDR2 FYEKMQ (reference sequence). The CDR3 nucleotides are TGTGCCAGCAGTCTAGAGCCCGATGCTTTCTTT. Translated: CASSLEPDAFF.

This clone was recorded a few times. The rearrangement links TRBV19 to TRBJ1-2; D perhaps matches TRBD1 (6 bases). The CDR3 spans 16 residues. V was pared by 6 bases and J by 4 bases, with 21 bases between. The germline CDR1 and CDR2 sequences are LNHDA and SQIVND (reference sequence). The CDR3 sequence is CASSKPYREETYGYTF. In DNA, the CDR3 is TGTGCCAGTAGCAAGCCATACAGGGAAGAAACCTATGGCTACACCTTC.

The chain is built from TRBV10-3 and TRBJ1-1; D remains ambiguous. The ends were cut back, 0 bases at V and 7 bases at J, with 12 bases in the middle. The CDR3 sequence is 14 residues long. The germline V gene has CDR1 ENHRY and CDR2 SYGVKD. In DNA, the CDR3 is TGTGCCATCAGTGAGTCGGGCACAGAAAATGAAGCTTTCTTT. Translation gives CAISESGTENEAFF.

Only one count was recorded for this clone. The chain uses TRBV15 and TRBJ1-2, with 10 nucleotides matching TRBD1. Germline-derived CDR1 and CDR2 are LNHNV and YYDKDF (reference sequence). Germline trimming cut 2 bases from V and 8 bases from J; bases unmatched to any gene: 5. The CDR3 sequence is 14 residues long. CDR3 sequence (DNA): TGTGCCACCAGCAGATTCGGGACAGGGGACGGCTACACCTTC. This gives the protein CATSRFGTGDGYTF.

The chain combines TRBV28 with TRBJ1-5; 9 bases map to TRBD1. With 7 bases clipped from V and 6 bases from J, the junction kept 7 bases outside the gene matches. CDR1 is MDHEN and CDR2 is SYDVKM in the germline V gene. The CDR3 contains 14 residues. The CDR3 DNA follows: TGTGCCAGCACCCCGGGACAGGGAACTCAGCCCCAGCATTTT. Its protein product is CASTPGQGTQPQHF.

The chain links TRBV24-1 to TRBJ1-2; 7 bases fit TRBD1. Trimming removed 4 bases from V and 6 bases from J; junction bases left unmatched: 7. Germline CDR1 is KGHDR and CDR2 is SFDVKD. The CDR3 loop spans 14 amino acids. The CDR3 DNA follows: TGTGCCACCAGTGACCTGACAGGGTCTAATGGCTACACCTTC. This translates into CATSDLTGSNGYTF.

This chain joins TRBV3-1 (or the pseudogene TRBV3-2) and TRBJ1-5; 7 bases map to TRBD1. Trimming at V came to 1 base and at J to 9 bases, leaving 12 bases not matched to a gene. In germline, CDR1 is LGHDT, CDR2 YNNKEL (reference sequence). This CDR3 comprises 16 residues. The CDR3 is CASSQVRQGSFWPQHF. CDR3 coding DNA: TGTGCCAGCAGCCAAGTTCGACAGGGATCTTTTTGGCCCCAGCATTTT.

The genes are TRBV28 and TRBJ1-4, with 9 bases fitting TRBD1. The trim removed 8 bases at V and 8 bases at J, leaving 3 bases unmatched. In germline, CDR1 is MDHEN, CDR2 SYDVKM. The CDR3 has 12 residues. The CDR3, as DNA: TGTGCCAGCGGGACAGGGAGAGAAAAACTGTTTTTT. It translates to CASGTGREKLFF.